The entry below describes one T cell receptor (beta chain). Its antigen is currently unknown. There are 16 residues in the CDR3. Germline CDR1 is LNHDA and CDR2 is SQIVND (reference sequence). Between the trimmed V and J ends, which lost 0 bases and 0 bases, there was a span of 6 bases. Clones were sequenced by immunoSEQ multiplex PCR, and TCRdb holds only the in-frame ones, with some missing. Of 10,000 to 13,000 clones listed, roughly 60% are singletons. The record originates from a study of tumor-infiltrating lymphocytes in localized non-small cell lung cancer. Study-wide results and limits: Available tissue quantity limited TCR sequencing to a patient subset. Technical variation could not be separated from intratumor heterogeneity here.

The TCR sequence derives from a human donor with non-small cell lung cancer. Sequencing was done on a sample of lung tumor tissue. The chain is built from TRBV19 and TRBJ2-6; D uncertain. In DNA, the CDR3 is TGTGCCAGTAGTATAGAAAGCAACTCTGGGGCCAACGTCCTGACTTTC. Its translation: CASSIESNSGANVLTF.